This T cell receptor (beta chain) was obtained from a study of T cell responses to AZD1222 COVID-19 vaccine. The junction had 3 bases not matched to a gene; V was cut back by 6 bases and J by 1 base. This CDR3 has 14 amino acids. Per germline, CDR1 KGHDR and CDR2 SFDVKD. The table lists this clone with a count of one. At the DNA level, this CDR3 is encoded by other sequences in the same sample as well. The protocol was immunoSEQ multiplex PCR, while the TCRdb copy is restricted to in-frame clones and leaves out a portion. The data contain under 85,000 clones, around nine tenths of them singletons. The sequence was collected from an adult in good health. This chain connects TRBV24-1 to TRBJ2-3; 7 bases align to TRBD2. Sample: peripheral blood, taken on day 0 of AZD1222 vaccination. The CDR3 is CATSSAGGTDTQYF. The CDR3 DNA reads as TGTGCCACCAGTTCGGCGGGGGGCACAGATACGCAGTATTTT.